One sample yielded the 16 T cell receptor beta chains listed below, sequenced in a study of T cell responses to AZD1222 COVID-19 vaccine. Some clones are missing from TCRdb's copy, which holds only in-frame ones; the method was immunoSEQ multiplex PCR. The sample holds approximately 90,000 clones; roughly 91% are singletons and the top ten take roughly 4%. Here the sequenced sample was peripheral blood, taken on day 0 of AZD1222 vaccination. The receptors derive from an adult in good health.

This clone was detected once. The chain has TRBV6-2 or TRBV6-3 and TRBJ2-5, with 12 bases matching TRBD2. This CDR3 region has 17 residues. J lost 5 bases, V lost 2 bases, and 9 bases had no gene match. Germline V gene lookup returns CDR1 MNHEY and CDR2 SVGEGT. The CDR3 coding sequence is TGTGCCAGCAGTTACGACGCCCTAGCGGGGGGGCTGGAGACCCAGTACTTC. Protein: CASSYDALAGGLETQYF.

V is TRBV3-1 (or the pseudogene TRBV3-2) and J is TRBJ1-2; TRBD1 might be the D (5 bases). Germline assignment: CDR1 LGHDT and CDR2 YNNKEL (reference sequence). V lost 5 bases and J lost 8, with 15 bases in between. The CDR3 extends over 13 amino acids. CDR3 nucleotide sequence: TGTGCCAGCAGCTCGAGGGGTGGTTCCGGCTACACCTTC. It yields the protein CASSSRGGSGYTF.

The chain employs TRBV27 and TRBJ1-4; perhaps TRBD1 as D (5 bases). This CDR3 has 16 amino acids. V was shortened by 0 bases and J by 7 bases, with 15 bases between the two germline ends. In germline, CDR1 is MNHEY, CDR2 SMNVEV (reference sequence). CDR3 nucleotide sequence: TGTGCCAGCAGTTTATCCAAGGGGTTCGGACTTGAAAAACTGTTTTTT. The encoded protein is CASSLSKGFGLEKLFF. The full variable domain, with the rest looked up from reference TRBV27 and TRBJ1-4, is EAQVTQNPRYLITVTGKKLTVTCSQNMNHEYMSWYRQDPGLGLRQIYYSMNVEVTDKGDVPEGYKVSRKEKRNFPLILESPSPNQTSLYFCASSLSKGFGLEKLFFGSGTQLSVL.

V usage is TRBV2 and J usage is TRBJ1-5; D might be TRBD1 (6 bases). Germline CDR1 reads SNHLY; CDR2 reads FYNNEI. Trimming took 5 bases from V and 4 from J, leaving 15 bases between them. The CDR3 extends over 15 amino acids. The CDR3 nucleotides read TGTGCCAGCAGTCCGGGGTGGACAGTAAATCAGCCCCAGCATTTT. This sequence encodes CASSPGWTVNQPQHF.

The chain couples TRBV7-9 to TRBJ1-5, with TRBD1 matching over 8 bases. V lost 1 base and J lost 5; bases outside the gene matches: 4. There are 15 residues in the CDR3. Germline V lookup: CDR1 SEHNR, CDR2 FQNEAQ (reference sequence). The CDR3 coding sequence is TGTGCCAGCAGCTTAGGGACAGGGCCGGATCAGCCCCAGCATTTT. It translates to CASSLGTGPDQPQHF.

The chain links TRBV5-1 to TRBJ1-1, with D possibly TRBD1 on 6 matching bases. Germline lookup yields CDR1 SGHRS and CDR2 YFSETQ. CDR3 length equals 15 residues. Trimming took off 3 bases at V and 4 bases at J, with 16 bases between the two ends. The CDR3 loop is CASSYATGQGTEAFF. Here the CDR3 DNA reads TGCGCCAGCAGCTATGCAACAGGGCAGGGCACTGAAGCTTTCTTT.

V is TRBV27 and J is TRBJ1-6; the D is unclear. The V and J ends lost 5 bases and 4 bases respectively, with 18 bases between them. The CDR3 is made up of 17 amino acids. Germline CDR1 reads MNHEY; CDR2 reads SMNVEV (reference sequence). CDR3: CASSPRDGSPYNSPLHF. CDR3 DNA: TGTGCCAGCAGTCCCCGCGACGGCAGCCCATATAATTCACCCCTCCACTTT.

This clone was detected only once. The rearrangement uses TRBV6-5 and TRBJ1-1; TRBD1 might be the D (6 bases). The CDR3 is 16 residues long. Between the trimmed V and J ends, which lost 0 bases and 6 bases, there was a span of 17 bases. The germline CDR1 and CDR2 sequences are MNHEY and SVGAGI. The CDR3 DNA follows: TGTGCCAGCAGTTACTCTAACCACGGCGGACAGCCTGAAGCTTTCTTT. Translating gives CASSYSNHGGQPEAFF.

This rearrangement joins TRBV15 to TRBJ2-1, with 9 nucleotides matching TRBD2. The V and J ends lost 1 base and 5 bases, in that order; junction bases with no gene match: 15. Germline V gene data show CDR1 as LNHNV and CDR2 as YYDKDF (reference sequence). The CDR3 totals 19 residues. DNA for the CDR3: TGTGCCACCAGCAGAGTGGGAGCGGGGGGCCTCCCCCTTAACAATGAGCAGTTCTTC. Protein: CATSRVGAGGLPLNNEQFF.

The V and J genes are TRBV28 and TRBJ2-2; 9 bases match TRBD2. This CDR3 comprises 15 residues. The germline CDR1 and CDR2 sequences are MDHEN and SYDVKM. J lost 3 bases, V lost 10 bases, and 9 bases had no gene match. This CDR3 reads CATAGGGADTGELFF. In DNA, the CDR3 is TGTGCCACCGCGGGCGGGGGGGCGGACACCGGGGAGCTGTTTTTT.

This clone showed up just once. The chain uses TRBV3-1 (or the pseudogene TRBV3-2) and TRBJ2-7, with D uncertain. V lost 1 base to trimming and J lost 3 bases, with 7 bases between them. Germline CDR1 and CDR2: LGHDT and YNNKEL (reference sequence). The CDR3 is 13 residues long. In nucleotides, the CDR3 is TGTGCCAGCAGCCAAGTCTGGGGCTACGAGCAGTACTTC. This sequence encodes CASSQVWGYEQYF.

V usage is TRBV7-2 and J usage is TRBJ1-5, with D unresolved. Germline values: CDR1 SGHTA, CDR2 FQGNSA. Between the trimmed V and J ends, which lost 3 bases and 9 bases, there was a span of 15 bases. The CDR3 is made up of 14 amino acids. The CDR3 reads CASSLLASGSPQHF. The CDR3 DNA reads as TGTGCCAGCAGCTTGTTGGCAAGTGGCTCGCCCCAGCATTTT. Full variable domain (remainder filled in from reference TRBV7-2 and TRBJ1-5): GAGVSQSPSNKVTEKGKDVELRCDPISGHTALYWYRQSLGQGLEFLIYFQGNSAPDKSGLPSDRFSAERTGGSVSTLTIQRTQQEDSAVYLCASSLLASGSPQHFGDGTRLSIL.

The genes are TRBV9 and TRBJ1-2; D is unclear. Trimming removed 5 bases at V and 4 bases at J, with 21 bases between. This CDR3 has 16 residues. The germline V gene has CDR1 SGDLS and CDR2 YYNGEE. This chain's CDR3 is CASSPEILWPVYGYTF. DNA of the CDR3: TGTGCCAGCAGTCCCGAAATATTGTGGCCGGTCTATGGCTACACCTTC. The full variable domain, completed using reference TRBV9 and TRBJ1-2, is DSGVTQTPKHLITATGQRVTLRCSPRSGDLSVYWYQQSLDQGLQFLIQYYNGEERAKGNILERFSAQQFPDLHSELNLSSLELGDSALYFCASSPEILWPVYGYTFGSGTRLTVV.

The gene calls are TRBV10-3 and TRBJ2-5; D is ambiguous. V lost 5 bases and J 4 bases, leaving 11 bases between the germline ends. Germline V gives CDR1 ENHRY, CDR2 SYGVKD. The CDR3 covers 13 residues. Here the CDR3 reads CAISPGPGETQYF. DNA for the CDR3: TGTGCCATCAGTCCCGGACCCGGAGAGACCCAGTACTTC.

The chain uses TRBV15 and TRBJ1-5; no clear D gene. V shed 2 bases and J shed 0 bases, with 14 bases lying between them. CDR1 and CDR2 from the germline V gene are LNHNV and YYDKDF (reference sequence). The CDR3 covers 17 residues. The chain's CDR3 is CATSRLARGYSNQPQHF. The CDR3 nucleotides are TGTGCCACCAGCAGACTGGCCAGAGGGTATAGCAATCAGCCCCAGCATTTT.

Only one count was recorded for this clone. This chain joins TRBV3-1 (or the pseudogene TRBV3-2) and TRBJ1-5; D is undetermined. The V gene lost 3 bases and the J gene lost 5 bases, with 11 bases spanning the gap. The CDR3 runs 14 residues. Germline V gene lookup returns CDR1 LGHDT and CDR2 YNNKEL (reference sequence). The CDR3 DNA follows: TGTGCCAGCAGCCAGAGTTTTCCCGATCAGCCCCAGCATTTT. Translated: CASSQSFPDQPQHF.